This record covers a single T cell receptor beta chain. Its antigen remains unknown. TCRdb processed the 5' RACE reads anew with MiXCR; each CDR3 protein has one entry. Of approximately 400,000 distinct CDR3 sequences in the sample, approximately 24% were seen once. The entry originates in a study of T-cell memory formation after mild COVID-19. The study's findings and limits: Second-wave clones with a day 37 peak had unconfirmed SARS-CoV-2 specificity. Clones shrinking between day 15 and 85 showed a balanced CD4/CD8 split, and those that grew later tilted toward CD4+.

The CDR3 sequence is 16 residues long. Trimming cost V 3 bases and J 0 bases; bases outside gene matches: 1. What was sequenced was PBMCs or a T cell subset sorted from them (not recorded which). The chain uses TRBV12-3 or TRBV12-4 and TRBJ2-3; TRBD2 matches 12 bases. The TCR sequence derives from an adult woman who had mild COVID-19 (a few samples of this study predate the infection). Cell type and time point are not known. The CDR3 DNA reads TGTGCCAGCAGTTTGACTAGCGGGAGCAGCACAGATACGCAGTATTTT. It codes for CASSLTSGSSTDTQYF.